The 14 T cell receptor beta chains reported below all come from one sample, sequenced in a study of cytomegalovirus exposure and HLA in healthy donors listed by TCRdb under 2017. The method behind the library was the immunoSEQ multiplex PCR assay. For the multiplex PCR, a mixture combining 60 forward primers for TCR Vbeta segments and 13 reverse primers for TCR Jbeta segments was used. What TCRdb holds here is the immuneACCESS table cut down to in-frame rearrangements. Part of the clones is not present; checked against another copy, under half of the missing clones reflect an unresolved V gene, and the others are unexplained. This sample is represented by approximately 160,000 clones; about three quarters of them were singletons. 5.5% to 7.5% of the sample belongs to the ten largest clones. The sequenced sample was PBMCs. These receptors came from a woman in her thirties or forties in good health and CMV-seropositive.

This clone was detected a few times. J is TRBJ1-5 and V is TRBV7-9; 7 bases match TRBD1. The ends lost 5 bases at V and 3 bases at J; junction bases unmatched: 4. Per germline, CDR1 SEHNR and CDR2 FQNEAQ (reference sequence). This CDR3 has 14 residues. Here the CDR3 DNA reads TGTGCCAGCAGCCTCGGGACAGACAATCAGCCCCAGCATTTT. This sequence encodes CASSLGTDNQPQHF.

This clone was detected once. The rearrangement links TRBV12-5 to TRBJ2-1, with TRBD1 matching 9 bases. V shed 7 bases, J shed 6 bases, and the junction held 7 bases outside the gene matches. CDR1 and CDR2 from the germline V gene are LGHNT and FRNRAP. The CDR3 covers 14 residues. CDR3 DNA sequence: TGTGCTAGTGCCCGGGACAGGGTAGTCAATGAGCAGTTCTTC. This sequence encodes CASARDRVVNEQFF.

This chain uses TRBV4-2 with TRBJ2-6; D unresolved. There are 18 residues in the CDR3. V was trimmed by 3 bases and J by 0 bases, leaving 15 bases between them. In germline, CDR1 is LGHNA, CDR2 YNFKEQ. Written as DNA, the CDR3 is TGTGCCAGCAGCCACCACCGACCTGGAGTCTCTGGGGCCAACGTCCTGACTTTC. This codes for CASSHHRPGVSGANVLTF.

This chain connects TRBV28 to TRBJ2-7; 9 nucleotides match TRBD1. The CDR3 spans 15 residues. CDR1 is MDHEN and CDR2 is SYDVKM in the germline V gene. With 10 bases clipped from V and 3 bases from J, the junction kept 13 bases outside the gene matches. The CDR3 loop reads CAIIGQGYGVYEQYF. The DNA of the CDR3 is TGTGCCATCATCGGACAGGGGTACGGGGTCTACGAGCAGTACTTC.

J is TRBJ2-4 and V is TRBV6-6; D gene ambiguous. CDR1 MNHNY and CDR2 SVGAGI come from the germline V gene (reference sequence). The CDR3 runs 15 residues. V lost 6 bases and J 0 bases, leaving 12 bases between the germline ends. The CDR3 nucleotides are TGTGCCAGCAGACAACGTGATCTAGCCAAAAACATTCAGTACTTC. Amino acids: CASRQRDLAKNIQYF.

CDR3 protein: CASSLPGVSYNEQFF. DNA for the CDR3: TGTGCCAGCAGCTTACCAGGGGTGAGTTACAATGAGCAGTTCTTC. The V and J genes are TRBV11-3 and TRBJ2-1, with D possibly being TRBD1 (6 bases). The CDR3 length is 15 residues. Germline V CDR1 and CDR2: SGHNT, YENEEA. The V gene lost 2 bases and the J gene lost 4 bases, with 12 bases spanning the gap.

The rearrangement links TRBV10-2 to TRBJ2-3; perhaps TRBD2 as D (6 bases). Trimming removed 4 bases at V and 3 bases at J, with 11 bases between. CDR3 size: 14 residues. Germline V CDR1 and CDR2: WSHSY, SAAADI. CDR3 sequence (DNA): TGCGCCAGCAGTGGGGCGGGGAGAACAGATACGCAGTATTTT. It codes for CASSGAGRTDTQYF.

This clone is a singleton in its sample. The chain employs TRBV11-3 and TRBJ2-1, with a possible D match to TRBD1 (6 bases). The CDR3 consists of 15 residues. V was cut by 4 bases and J by 4 bases, with 14 bases left in between. In germline, CDR1 is SGHNT, CDR2 YENEEA. This CDR3 reads CASSYGGGSYNEQFF. The CDR3 region has the DNA TGTGCCAGCAGCTATGGGGGCGGAAGTTACAATGAGCAGTTCTTC.

This sequence joins TRBV11-2 and TRBJ1-3; D possibly corresponds to TRBD1 (5 bases). The CDR3 has 15 residues. Germline V gene lookup returns CDR1 SGHAT and CDR2 FQNNGV. Between the trimmed V and J ends, which lost 6 bases and 0 bases, there was a span of 12 bases. The CDR3, as DNA: TGTGCCAGCAGACCAGACAGAGTCTCTGGAAACACCATATATTTT. It specifies CASRPDRVSGNTIYF.

The gene calls are TRBV5-3 and TRBJ2-7; no definite D call. TRBV5-3 is noted as an ORF with a role that remains uncertain. The ends were cut back, 1 base at V and 2 bases at J, with 13 bases in the middle. The length of the CDR3 is 15 residues. CDR3 coding DNA: TGTGCCAGAAGCTTGACCGCCATGAGTCCCTACGAGCAGTACTTC. Translating it yields CARSLTAMSPYEQYF.

The chain is built from TRBV6-1 and TRBJ1-2; D remains unclear. In germline, CDR1 is MNHNS, CDR2 SASEGT. The CDR3 covers 11 residues. V was trimmed by 2 bases and J by 10 bases, leaving 8 bases between them. The CDR3 loop reads CASSESPDYTF. The CDR3 nucleotides are TGTGCCAGCAGTGAATCACCAGACTACACCTTC.

The chain uses TRBV28 and TRBJ1-1; D is perhaps TRBD1 (6 bases). Deletions cut 6 bases from V and 3 bases from J, with 17 bases between. Germline CDR1 is MDHEN and CDR2 is SYDVKM. This CDR3 comprises 15 residues. The DNA of the CDR3 is TGTGCCAGCAGATCCCCCCGCAGGGGCCACACTGAAGCTTTCTTT. Protein: CASRSPRRGHTEAFF.

The CDR3 region is CSARGKETQYF. The DNA of the CDR3 is TGCAGTGCCCGCGGAAAAGAGACCCAGTACTTC. This chain joins TRBV20-1 and TRBJ2-5; D is unresolved. CDR3 size: 11 residues. Germline CDR1 is DFQATT and CDR2 is SNEGSKA (reference sequence). With 6 bases removed from V and 3 bases from J, the gap between germline ends came to 8 bases.

The chain's CDR3 is CASSDRRAEAFF. CDR3 sequence (DNA): TGTGCCAGCAGCGATAGGAGGGCTGAAGCTTTCTTT. The chain couples TRBV5-6 to TRBJ1-1; D uncertain. Trimming stripped 4 bases from V and 6 bases from J, with 10 bases between. CDR1 and CDR2 (germline): SGHDT, YYEEEE. This CDR3 contains 12 residues.